Listed below are T cell receptor beta chains from one sample, sequenced in a study of blood T cell repertoires in COVID-19. TCRdb's copy holds only in-frame clones and misses some; the assay was immunoSEQ multiplex PCR. The top ten hold over 4% of the sample, which has 350,000 to 550,000 clones, around 89% seen once. The sample was peripheral blood. These receptors originate from a woman in her twenties or thirties with acute or convalescent COVID-19. Each CDR3 is given with its conserved first and last residue. The D gene is left open where the match is weak. Size is stated for part of the rows, as once, few or many counts, or as a class when the clone is expanded.

j_call v_call d_call cdr3_length clone_size cdr3_aa cdr3_nt
TRBJ2-1 TRBV7-3 . 12 . CASSLPPNEQFF TGTGCCAGCAGCCTACCGCCGAATGAGCAGTTCTTC
TRBJ1-6 TRBV27 . 14 . CASRWGGANSPLHF TGTGCCAGCAGATGGGGAGGGGCTAATTCACCCCTCCACTTT
TRBJ2-1 TRBV24-1 . 17 . CATSDRLVDRSYNEQFF TGTGCCACCAGTGATCGATTGGTAGATCGCTCCTACAATGAGCAGTTCTTC
TRBJ1-5 TRBV28 . 16 . CASSLPRGVSNQPQHF TGTGCCAGCAGCCTCCCCCGGGGGGTAAGCAATCAGCCCCAGCATTTT
TRBJ1-4 TRBV28 . 13 . CASTVSDNEKLFF TGTGCCAGCACAGTCAGCGATAATGAAAAACTGTTTTTT
TRBJ2-7 TRBV10-1 TRBD1 13 few CASSRDRRNEQYF TGCGCCAGCAGCCGGGACAGACGAAACGAGCAGTACTTC
TRBJ2-5 TRBV9 TRBD2 16 . CASSALSGGADETQYF TGTGCCAGCAGCGCCCTTAGCGGGGGGGCCGATGAGACCCAGTACTTC
TRBJ2-1 TRBV6-5 TRBD2 15 . CASTLAGGGYNEQFF TGTGCCAGCACTTTAGCGGGGGGCGGCTACAATGAGCAGTTCTTC
TRBJ1-2 TRBV15 . 18 . CATSRDAGFGGGIGGYTF TGTGCCACCAGCAGAGATGCCGGTTTCGGCGGGGGAATAGGTGGCTACACCTTC
TRBJ2-7 TRBV5-6 . 16 . CASSLAGQIINYEQYF TGTGCCAGCAGCTTGGCAGGGCAAATAATAAACTACGAGCAGTACTTC
TRBJ1-1 TRBV27 . 15 . CASSLSSQGLTEAFF TGTGCCAGCAGTCTATCAAGCCAGGGGCTCACGGAAGCTTTCTTT
TRBJ2-6 TRBV27 . 14 . CASSFRSGANVLTF TGTGCCAGCAGTTTTCGTTCTGGGGCCAACGTCCTGACTTTC
TRBJ1-6 TRBV19 . 14 . CASSPRSDSSPLHF TGTGCCAGTAGTCCTCGGTCAGATAGCTCACCCCTCCACTTT
TRBJ1-2 TRBV28 . 12 . CASSLLNYGYTF TGTGCCAGCAGTTTATTAAACTATGGCTACACCTTC
TRBJ1-1 TRBV13 TRBD1 12 . CASSARGLEAFF TGTGCCAGCAGCGCCAGGGGGTTAGAAGCTTTCTTT
TRBJ2-1 TRBV29-1 . 13 . CSVQAGHYNEQFF TGCAGCGTTCAAGCGGGACACTACAATGAGCAGTTCTTC
TRBJ1-5 TRBV18 TRBD1 15 . CASSPTGANNQPQHF TGTGCCAGCTCACCTACAGGGGCGAACAATCAGCCCCAGCATTTT
TRBJ2-2 TRBV20-1 TRBD2 17 . CSASLGLAGPNTGELFF TGCAGTGCTAGTCTGGGACTAGCGGGTCCGAACACCGGGGAGCTGTTTTTT
TRBJ1-1 TRBV7-3 . 14 . CASSLMGGLTEAFF TGTGCCAGCAGCTTAATGGGGGGATTGACTGAAGCTTTCTTT
TRBJ2-7 TRBV9 . 16 . CASSQEAQGLDREQYF TGTGCCAGCAGCCAAGAAGCTCAGGGTTTAGATCGCGAGCAGTACTTC
TRBJ2-7 TRBV10-3 TRBD1 12 . CAVGQGAYEQYF TGTGCCGTCGGACAGGGTGCCTACGAGCAGTACTTC
TRBJ1-6 TRBV19 . 16 . CASSSPGRIADSPLHF TGTGCCAGTAGTTCACCCGGGAGGATAGCGGATTCACCCCTCCACTTT
TRBJ1-5 TRBV2 . 14 . CASSYREGNQPQHF TGTGCCAGCAGTTACAGGGAAGGCAATCAGCCCCAGCATTTT
TRBJ2-7 TRBV6-5 . 14 . CASSWSGDDYEQYF TGTGCCAGCAGTTGGTCCGGGGATGACTACGAGCAGTACTTC
TRBJ2-5 TRBV7-9 . 16 once CASTKLGVAEEETQYF TGTGCCAGCACCAAACTGGGGGTAGCGGAAGAAGAGACCCAGTACTTC
TRBJ2-5 TRBV9 . 13 . CASSVAGAETQYF TGTGCCAGCAGCGTAGCAGGGGCGGAGACCCAGTACTTC
TRBJ2-1 TRBV29-1 TRBD2 14 . CSVGGGEGNNEQFF TGCAGCGTTGGTGGCGGGGAGGGGAACAATGAGCAGTTCTTC
TRBJ1-5 TRBV6-6 . 11 . CASGYGEPQHF TGTGCCAGCGGCTACGGGGAGCCCCAGCATTTT
TRBJ2-5 TRBV6-6 TRBD1 14 . CASSFRGRWETQYF TGTGCCAGCAGTTTCAGGGGGCGGTGGGAGACCCAGTACTTC
TRBJ2-6 TRBV3-1/TRBV3-2 . 19 once CASFWVRAQDRSGANVLTF TGTGCCAGCTTTTGGGTTCGAGCCCAAGACAGATCTGGGGCCAACGTCCTGACTTTC
TRBJ2-1 TRBV27 . 15 . CASSLSRGGYNEQFF TGTGCCAGCAGTTTATCGCGGGGCGGATACAATGAGCAGTTCTTC
TRBJ1-1 TRBV6-5 . 13 . CASSYIGGETAFF TGTGCCAGCAGTTACATCGGGGGGGAGACGGCTTTCTTT
TRBJ2-3 TRBV28 TRBD1 15 . CASSPGQGSTDTQYF TGTGCCAGCAGTCCCGGACAGGGTTCGACAGATACGCAGTATTTT
TRBJ2-2 TRBV2 TRBD1 15 once CASSKGTGNTGELFF TGTGCCAGCAGTAAGGGGACAGGCAACACCGGGGAGCTGTTTTTT
TRBJ2-7 TRBV7-2 TRBD1 16 . CASSLTGVWISYEQYF TGTGCCAGCAGCTTGACAGGGGTTTGGATTTCCTACGAGCAGTACTTC
TRBJ2-3 TRBV27 TRBD1 15 . CASRREGQYTDTQYF TGTGCCAGCAGAAGAGAGGGACAGTACACAGATACGCAGTATTTT
TRBJ2-3 TRBV10-1 TRBD1 17 . CASSESRAGGNTDTQYF TGCGCCAGCAGTGAGTCGCGGGCAGGGGGCAACACAGATACGCAGTATTTT
TRBJ2-3 TRBV5-6 TRBD2 15 few CASSLNGGEEDTQYF TGTGCCAGCAGCTTGAACGGGGGGGAGGAAGATACGCAGTATTTT